The 10 T cell receptor beta chains below come from one sample, sequenced in a study of T cell responses to AZD1222 COVID-19 vaccine. Assay used: immunoSEQ multiplex PCR; TCRdb lists only in-frame clones, some missing. This sample has 140,000 or so clones, with roughly 87% found just once. Specimen: peripheral blood, collected 28 days after the second dose of the MenACWY control vaccine. These receptors all come from an adult who received the MenACWY meningococcal vaccine as a control.

CDR3 DNA sequence: TGTGCCAGCAGTCCCTTAGACAGCCTCAATCAGCCCCAGCATTTT. Its protein product is CASSPLDSLNQPQHF. V usage is TRBV27 and J usage is TRBJ1-5; D is perhaps TRBD1 (5 bases). The CDR3 has 15 residues. V lost 5 bases, J lost 3 bases, and 14 bases lay in between. In germline, CDR1 is MNHEY, CDR2 SMNVEV (reference sequence).

This chain connects TRBV4-1 to TRBJ1-5; tentative D call: TRBD1 (6 bases). CDR1 is MGHRA and CDR2 is YSYEKL in the germline V gene. Trimming pared 5 bases from V and 10 bases from J, leaving 24 bases between. There are 16 residues in the CDR3. This CDR3 is CASSFRYREELGPQHF. CDR3 sequence (DNA): TGCGCCAGCAGCTTCCGATACAGGGAGGAATTAGGTCCCCAGCATTTT.

This chain links TRBV19 with TRBJ1-5; D is unclear. V dropped 3 bases and J dropped 4 bases, with 16 bases sitting between them. This CDR3 is 16 amino acids long. Germline V gives CDR1 LNHDA, CDR2 SQIVND (reference sequence). The CDR3 nucleotides read TGTGCCAGTAGTATTGGGCAAGGGAGTGGAAATCAGCCCCAGCATTTT. This sequence encodes CASSIGQGSGNQPQHF.

V gene TRBV14 combines with J gene TRBJ2-4; TRBD1 matches at 7 bases. Germline V CDR1 and CDR2: SGHDN, FVKESK. This CDR3 spans 14 amino acids. The junction had 8 bases not matched to a gene; V was cut back by 5 bases and J by 7 bases. CDR3 DNA: TGTGCCAGCAGCAAAACAGGGGTCGAGAACATTCAGTACTTC. Translation gives CASSKTGVENIQYF. The variable domain in full, with the rest retrieved from reference TRBV14 and TRBJ2-4, is EAGVTQFPSHSVIEKGQTVTLRCDPISGHDNLYWYRRVMGKEIKFLLHFVKESKQDESGMPNNRFLAERTGGTYSTLKVQPAELEDSGVYFCASSKTGVENIQYFGAGTRLSVL.

The chain carries TRBV7-3 and TRBJ1-3; TRBD1 is a possible D gene (6 bases). Deletions cut 1 base from V and 0 bases from J, with 13 bases between. CDR3 size: 17 residues. CDR1 and CDR2 (germline): SGHTA, FQGTGA. The CDR3 bases are TGTGCCAGCAGCTTAATCTCCCCGGACAGCTCTGGAAACACCATATATTTT. This sequence encodes CASSLISPDSSGNTIYF.

This clone has a handful of counts. This chain joins TRBV5-4 and TRBJ2-1, with 12 bases identical to TRBD2. The trim removed 0 bases at V and 4 bases at J, leaving 2 bases unmatched. CDR1 is SGHNT, CDR2 YYREEE, per germline (reference sequence). CDR3 length equals 16 residues. The CDR3 spells CASSLASGRVYNEQFF. In nucleotides, the CDR3 is TGTGCCAGCAGCTTGGCTAGCGGGAGGGTGTACAATGAGCAGTTCTTC.

The V and J genes are TRBV20-1 and TRBJ2-7, with TRBD2 matching 16 bases. The CDR3 totals 14 residues. From germline, CDR1 is DFQATT and CDR2 SNEGSKA (reference sequence). V trimming: 5 bases; J trimming: 11 bases; junction bases outside the gene matches: 9. In DNA, the CDR3 is TGCAGTGCTGGTGACCTGGGACTAGCGGGAGGGAAGTACTTC. Encoded protein: CSAGDLGLAGGKYF.

The V gene is TRBV19, the J gene TRBJ2-1; D gene ambiguous. Germline CDR1 reads LNHDA; CDR2 reads SQIVND (reference sequence). V gave up 5 bases and J gave up 4 bases, with 12 bases separating them. The CDR3 loop spans 14 amino acids. The CDR3 DNA reads as TGTGCCAGTAGTCTGGCATTTGGATACAATGAGCAGTTCTTC. Translated: CASSLAFGYNEQFF.

The rearrangement joins TRBV5-8 to TRBJ1-2; D is perhaps TRBD1 (5 bases). Deletions cut 0 bases from V and 10 bases from J, with 16 bases between. CDR3 length: 14 amino acids. Germline assignment: CDR1 SGHTS and CDR2 YDEGEE. For the CDR3, the DNA is TGTGCCAGCAGCTTGGCCCAGGGAAAAGGCACCTACACCTTC. The encoded protein is CASSLAQGKGTYTF.

The V call is TRBV6-6, the J call TRBJ2-7, with D tentatively TRBD1 (6 bases). The germline V gene encodes CDR1 MNHNY and CDR2 SVGAGI (reference sequence). The V end was cut by 2 bases, the J end by 4 bases, with 12 bases between. The CDR3 contains 14 residues. The CDR3 bases are TGTGCCAGCAGTTACACAGGGTGGATTTACGAGCAGTACTTC. Its translation: CASSYTGWIYEQYF.